The clone carrying this TCR beta chain has at least ten counts. Its target is not known. One entry per CDR3 protein, called by TCRdb with MiXCR from the 5' RACE reads. Among about 480,000 distinct CDR3 sequences listed, approximately 14% were seen once. The data belong to a study of identical twins. The study, taken as a whole, reports: There is a chance that invariant MAIT and iNKT cells partially muddied zero-insertion analyses.

These data were also reused for a study on yellow fever vaccine responses in identical twins.

The specimen was CD4+ T cells sorted from blood. The clonotype was recovered from a woman aged 18-30 years in good health.

CDR3 residues: CASSYSPPTGVYNEQFF. CDR3 in DNA: TGTGCCAGCAGTTACTCCCCCCCTACGGGAGTCTACAATGAGCAGTTCTTC. The V gene is TRBV6-2 or TRBV6-3, the J gene TRBJ2-1, with D perhaps TRBD2 (6 bases). Germline V gives CDR1 MNHEY, CDR2 SVGEGT. The CDR3 runs 17 residues. Trimming removed 0 bases from V and 3 bases from J, with 15 bases in between.